This T cell receptor (beta chain) was identified in a study of quantifying T cell responses using KT2 cells (dated by TCRdb to about 2017). Some background on the complete study: RNA was DNase-treated and reverse transcribed with TCR alpha and beta constant-region primers, mostly using SuperScript III. Under optimum conditions, the T4 ligation step was estimated to exceed 10% efficiency. To avoid over-amplification, PCR2 was carried out as a SYBR Green qPCR and halted once a predetermined fluorescence threshold was reached. Study-wide conclusions, independent of this receptor: KT2 sequences were still detected at the lowest spike-in tested, roughly one KT2 cell per 100,000 PBMC. At very high KT2 spike-in numbers, detection of KT2 sequences reached saturation. This TCR sequencing study did not compare the pipeline side by side with other TCR sequencing techniques. Counts of KT2 alpha and beta sequences scaled linearly with input KT2 cell number over several orders of magnitude.

Library construction relied on UMI-ligation and nested PCR. A single-stranded oligonucleotide bearing the Illumina SP2 sequence and a UMI was ligated to the 3' end of the cDNA with T4 RNA ligase 1. PCR1 ran around 4 cycles (98°C 15 s, 69°C 30 s, 72°C 40 s); the beta primer was an equimolar mix of RC1.1 and RC1.2 covering TRBC1 and TRBC2. From PCR2 onward, TCR alpha and beta chains were processed separately, with sample indices and Illumina adaptors added. The UMI, placed after an 8-base spacer, consisted of 12 random nucleotides arranged as two hexamers with a spacer between them. Libraries were sequenced on an Illumina MiSeq with v2 2x251 paired-end chemistry, typically about a dozen samples per run. PhiX DNA was added at roughly 5-7% to each sequencing library so that diversity was increased. As for the authors' bioinformatics: The raw reads were converted into FASTQ with bcl2fastq and then demultiplexed by dual indices with Demultiplexor. Decombinator assigned V and J genes by tag matching, allowing a single base-pair mismatch. UMIs were used by Collapsinator to correct both sequencing errors and frequency errors caused by PCR heterogeneity. CDR3Translator turned Decombinator identifiers into nucleotide sequence, translated that sequence into amino acids, and pulled out the CDR3 based on C- and N-terminal motifs. Each distinct KT2 TCR was counted as a cluster of KT2 sequences sharing one unique molecular identifier. In TCRdb, the public reads were trimmed at Q25 with fastp and aligned with MiXCR, with productive beta chains retained. Merged by CDR3 protein, the rows form single entries marked with the most common genes and DNA. TCRdb assigned the V and J calls; the authors' analysis was not used. The sample table contains tens of thousands of distinct CDR3 sequences; only one count was recorded for under 14% of them. The ten largest make up 8.5% to 12% of the sample.

This clonotype was seen a few times. Its specific antigen is unknown. No base qualities exist here, and no much larger clone lies one base off it. Inclusive of the bounding cysteine and phenylalanine, the CDR3 is 13 residues long. Only CDR3 DNA remains: 39 bases, in frame from the first base. V and J are truncated by 6 bases and 3 bases respectively, leaving an intervening sequence of 11 bases. To test the sensitivity and accuracy of the pipeline, known numbers of KT2, a T cell clone whose TCR had already been sequenced, were spiked into unfractionated PBMC. A range of KT2-to-PBMC ratios was produced by mixing KT2 cells with a fixed number of PBMC.

Recombination linked TRBV12-3 or TRBV12-4 to TRBJ1-2; the D gene is possibly TRBD1, with 6 bases matching. The sequencing input was PBMCs spiked with cells of the T cell clone KT2. The receptor was derived from a human donor. The encoded CDR3 is CASSQDRHYGYTF. The DNA sequence is given as TGTGCCAGCAGCCAAGACAGGCACTATGGCTACACCTTC.